The clone carrying this T cell receptor (beta chain) occurred once. The antigen is undetermined. This CDR3 has 11 residues. Trimming cost V 3 bases and J 5 bases, with 5 bases left between them. Germline V gene data show CDR1 as MNHEY and CDR2 as SMNVEV (reference sequence). This table comes from immunoSEQ multiplex PCR, and its TCRdb copy is limited to in-frame clones, with some not included. The repertoire consists of fewer than 1.6 million clones, with 98% occurring once and the leading ten covering roughly 0.35%. The data were obtained in a study of shared clonotypes between healthy human individuals. Findings and caveats of the study: Sequencing depth was predicted to influence how clonotypes are shared among donors.

All of the donors resided in Nashville, Tennessee, and each was a Caucasian adult. Specimen: naive CD4+ T cells sorted from blood. Subset reported: CD45RA+ positively selected. The gene calls are TRBV27 and TRBJ2-7; no definite D call. This TCR derives from a man in his thirties or forties in good health. The CDR3 protein is CASSLADEQYF. The CDR3, as DNA: TGTGCCAGCAGTTTGGCGGACGAGCAGTACTTC.